This TCR beta chain was sequenced in a study of response to subunit inactivated influenza vaccine. Study-wide findings and caveats: The study's authors posited that every seasonal influenza vaccination enlists few new T cells.

The germline V gene has CDR1 SGDLS and CDR2 YYNGEE. There are 14 residues in the CDR3. V was shortened by 4 bases and J by 1 base, with 11 bases between the two germline ends. In this sample, this clonotype turned up a few times. Antigen: not known. Each CDR3 protein is one row after TCRdb ran MiXCR on the RT-PCR reads. This table has around 480,000 distinct CDR3 sequences, over 9.5% appearing once. The chain uses TRBV9 and TRBJ2-5; no clear D gene. The starting material was PBMCs from blood, obtained around seven weeks after vaccination. The receptor's source is a man aged 50 to 60 who received an inactivated influenza vaccine. CDR3 in DNA: TGTGCCAGCAGCATGACAACCACCCAAGAGACCCAGTACTTC. Residues: CASSMTTTQETQYF.